This T cell receptor (beta chain) appears in the sequencing data of a study of blood T cells in healthy people across ages. Germline-derived CDR1 and CDR2 are DFQATT and SNEGSKA (reference sequence). This CDR3 comprises 14 residues. The V end was cut by 0 bases, the J end by 2 bases, with 8 bases between. A second PCR of about 7 to 12 cycles used a sample-barcoded 5' primer and a J-beta primer mix. TCRdb re-called the 5' RACE reads through MiXCR, storing one row per CDR3 protein. The sample shows 700,000 or so distinct CDR3 sequences, over 40% of them seen only once. This clonotype was seen more than once but under ten times.

The chain combines TRBV20-1 with TRBJ1-5, with a weak D call TRBD1 (5 bases). The sample was blood. The origin of this receptor is a man older than 75 in good health. CDR3 nucleotide sequence: TGCAGTGCTAGAGAAGGGGCCCGCAATCAGCCCCAGCATTTT. Residues: CSAREGARNQPQHF.